This T cell receptor (beta chain) was recorded in a study of T-cell memory formation after mild COVID-19. This clonotype has only a few counts. TCRdb reprocessed the 5' RACE reads with MiXCR, giving one entry per CDR3 protein. The data contain 350,000 or so distinct CDR3 sequences, under 25% of them singletons. The CDR3 spans 13 residues. Germline loops: CDR1 MNHNY, CDR2 SVGAGI (reference sequence). The V and J ends lost 5 bases and 5 bases respectively, with 12 bases between them. V and J are TRBV6-6 and TRBJ2-5; D not resolved. This TCR was recovered from a man younger than 35 who had mild COVID-19 (a few samples of this study predate the infection). Cell type and time point are not known. Source material: PBMCs or a T cell subset sorted from them (not recorded which). The CDR3 sequence is CASSPRMRETQYF. The CDR3 DNA reads TGTGCCAGCAGTCCAAGGATGAGGGAGACCCAGTACTTC.